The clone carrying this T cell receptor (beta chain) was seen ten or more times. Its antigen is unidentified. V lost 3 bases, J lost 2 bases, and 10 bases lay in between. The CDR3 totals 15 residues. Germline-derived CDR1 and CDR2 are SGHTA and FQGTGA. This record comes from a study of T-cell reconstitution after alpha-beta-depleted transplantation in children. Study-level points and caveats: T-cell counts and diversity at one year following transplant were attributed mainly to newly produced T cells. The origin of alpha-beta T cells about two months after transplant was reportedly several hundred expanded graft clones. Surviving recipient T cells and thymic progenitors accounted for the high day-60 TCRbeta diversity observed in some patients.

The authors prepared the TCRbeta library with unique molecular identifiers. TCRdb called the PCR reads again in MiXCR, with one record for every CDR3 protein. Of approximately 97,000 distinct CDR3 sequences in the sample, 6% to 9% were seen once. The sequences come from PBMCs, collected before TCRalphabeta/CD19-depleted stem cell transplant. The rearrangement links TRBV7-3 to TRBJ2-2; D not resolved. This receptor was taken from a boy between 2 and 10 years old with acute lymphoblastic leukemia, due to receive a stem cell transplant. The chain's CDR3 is CASSLNRDNTGELFF. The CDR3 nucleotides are TGTGCCAGCAGCTTGAATAGGGATAACACCGGGGAGCTGTTTTTT.